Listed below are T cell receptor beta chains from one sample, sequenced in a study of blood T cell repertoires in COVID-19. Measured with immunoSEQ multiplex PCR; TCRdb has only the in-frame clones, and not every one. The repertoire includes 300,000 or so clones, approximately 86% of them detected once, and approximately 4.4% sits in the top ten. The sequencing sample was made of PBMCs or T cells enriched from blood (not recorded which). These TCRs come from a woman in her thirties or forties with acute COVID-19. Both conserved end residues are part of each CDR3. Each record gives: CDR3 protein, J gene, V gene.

CDR3: CASSRKRSPGSVDNSPLHF
J: TRBJ1-6
V: TRBV3-1/TRBV3-2

CDR3: CASSLAGEGGQPQHF
J: TRBJ1-5
V: TRBV7-9

CDR3: CASSLGQGGGYTF
J: TRBJ1-2
V: TRBV12-3/TRBV12-4

CDR3: CASSLGRRNYGYTF
J: TRBJ1-2
V: TRBV5-6

CDR3: CASGQGTSNQPQHF
J: TRBJ1-5
V: TRBV6-5

CDR3: CASSSVAGVETQYF
J: TRBJ2-5
V: TRBV19

CDR3: CASSPRGTYEQYF
J: TRBJ2-7
V: TRBV27

CDR3: CASSWGRGATETQYF
J: TRBJ2-5
V: TRBV5-1

CDR3: CASSPQGYNEQFF
J: TRBJ2-1
V: TRBV18

CDR3: CASSERDRVYF
J: TRBJ2-3
V: TRBV2

CDR3: CASRPRRGREKLFF
J: TRBJ1-4
V: TRBV6-5

CDR3: CASKIRATTDTQYF
J: TRBJ2-3
V: TRBV5-1

CDR3: CASSFRQGYTEAFF
J: TRBJ1-1
V: TRBV11-2

CDR3: CASTPPGSSLGYGYTF
J: TRBJ1-2
V: TRBV28